This TCR beta chain was sequenced during a study of shared clonotypes between healthy human individuals (dated by TCRdb to the early 2020s). General notes on the study: A couple of women and a few men aged 18 to 49 years were included in the cohort. Leukapheresis yielded between about 0.85 and 9.5 billion PBMCs per donor. To estimate repertoire size and how much clonotypes are shared between individuals, the study performed deep sequencing of blood TCR repertoires from a few healthy adults. To increase sequencing depth and limit assay-specific biases, different laboratories used diverse techniques to prepare libraries and sequence TCR repertoires. For each donor, CD4 naive and CD4 memory were each given three plates, CD8 naive was given two plates, and CD8 memory was given one plate. Results and caveats for the whole study, not just this receptor: Sampling was restricted to blood, and TCR repertoires in tissue are likely to differ from TCR repertoires in blood. Even with the large sequencing depth, rarefaction of the sorted-subset datasets indicated that sequencing was incomplete. The small number of donors limited the genetic and exposure-history diversity represented. When a few donors were compared, the shared fraction of clonotypes was 5% to 6.5% for naive CD4, approximately 3.5% for naive CD8, more than 2% for memory CD4, and less than 0.45% for memory CD8. Pairwise subsampling led to the expectation that sequencing depth would affect the degree of clonotype sharing among donors. Naive subsets generally had larger estimated clonotype richness than memory subsets. Higher generation probabilities were observed for clonotypes shared by all four sorted-subset donors than for non-shared clonotypes.

Using the deep immunoSEQ assay, multiplex PCR amplified TCR CDR3 regions from genomic DNA. Extracted genomic DNA from each cell subset was spread evenly across all wells of several immunoSEQ 96-well plates, with each plate serving as a replicate. For sorted subsets, 200 to 250 ng genomic DNA, equal to some 30,000 T cell genomes, was loaded into each replicate PCR. Purified libraries were quantified with a Qubit 3.0 fluorometer, sized on a Bioanalyzer 2100, and re-quantified with the KAPA Library Quantification kit. Every immunoSEQ 96-well plate was sequenced on a separate single-read 150-cycle Illumina NextSeq 550 flow cell. The authors processed their data as follows. The immunoSEQ output contained only junctional sequences without quality scores, so filtering could not match that applied to full-length reads. To assign V/J genes and CDR3, sequences were annotated against IMGT germline references using PyIR, a Python wrapper for IgBLAST v1.9. Reads with weak V/J assignments (E-value above 1e-6), missing CDR3, stop codons, out-of-frame junctions, or ambiguous translated residues were removed. V3J clonotypes were defined by identical inferred V gene, J gene, and CDR3 amino acid sequence. Percentage overlap between repertoires was computed as shared unique clonotypes divided by the size of the smaller repertoire. RTK rarefaction, the Chao1 estimator, and Recon v2.1 estimates of unobserved clonotypes were used to assess repertoire richness. Generation probabilities for all TCRbeta clonotypes obtained by the gDNA method from a few donors were computed using OLGA. TCRdb holds this immuneACCESS table with in-frame rearrangements only. Some clones are missing; in checked studies, unresolved V genes explain under half, and the rest has no known cause. V and J calls and clone size are as listed in that table; D and trimming were resolved from the DNA. This sample comprises about 2.4 million clones, over 85% of them detected only once. The ten most abundant clones make up more than 0.12% of the sample.

CDR1 and CDR2 are drawn from the germline V gene (reference sequence): MNHNY, SVGAGI. Taken from cysteine to phenylalanine, the CDR3 has 11 residues. The read is trimmed to its CDR3 DNA, 33 bases read in frame from base 1. Deletion took 5 bases off V and 8 bases off J, with a span of 7 bases between the germline ends. The donors were healthy, HIV-negative adults with no recently reported acute infections or vaccinations. Only Caucasian adults living in Nashville, Tennessee, USA were represented among the donors. CD4+ T cells were enriched by magnetic negative selection; naive cells were then positively selected on CD45RA, and the negative fraction formed the memory subset. After blood collection by leukapheresis, PBMCs were isolated using Ficoll-Histopaque density gradient centrifugation and then cryopreserved in the vapor phase of liquid nitrogen. Analytical flow cytometry was used to check the purity and quantity of every magnetically sorted T cell population. Each sorted fraction had its genomic DNA isolated and then quantified by UV absorbance on a Nanodrop 2000c.

As for this clone: It lacks a known antigen. Base quality data are lacking; no much larger clone is found one base away.

The sequencing sample was made of naive CD4+ T cells sorted from blood. The sample's cell subset or site label is to be understood as: CD45RA+ positively selected. The clonotype was recovered from a young man in good health. This receptor chain uses TRBV6-6 and TRBJ1-3, with no D gene named confidently. Here the CDR3 is given as CASSTGDTIYF. The nucleotide sequence is given as TGTGCCAGCAGTACTGGGGACACCATATATTTT.